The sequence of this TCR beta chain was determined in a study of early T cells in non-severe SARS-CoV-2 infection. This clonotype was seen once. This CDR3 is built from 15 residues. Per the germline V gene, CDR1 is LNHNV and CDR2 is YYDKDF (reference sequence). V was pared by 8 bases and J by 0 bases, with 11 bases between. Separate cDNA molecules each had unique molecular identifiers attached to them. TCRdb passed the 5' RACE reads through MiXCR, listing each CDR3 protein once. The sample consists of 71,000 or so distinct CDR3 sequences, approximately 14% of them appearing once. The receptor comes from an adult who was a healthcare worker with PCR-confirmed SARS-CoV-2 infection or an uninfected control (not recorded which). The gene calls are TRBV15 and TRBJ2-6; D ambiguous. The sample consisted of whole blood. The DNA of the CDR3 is TGTGCCACCTCACGGTCGTCCTCTGGGGCCAACGTCCTGACTTTC. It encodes CATSRSSSGANVLTF.